This TCR beta chain was recorded in a study of blood T cells in healthy people across ages. In the case of this clonotype: Its antigen remains unidentified.

CDR3 length: 14 amino acids. CDR1 and CDR2 from the germline V gene are SGHRS and YFSETQ. With 4 bases clipped from V and 2 bases from J, the junction kept 5 bases outside the gene matches. Broader study findings: As age increased, TCR beta diversity per million T cells fell in a roughly linear fashion.

Combining a sample-barcoded 5' primer with a J-beta primer mix, a second PCR ran for about 7 to 12 cycles. TCRdb reprocessed the 5' RACE reads via MiXCR and lists one record per CDR3 protein. The table has some 900,000 distinct CDR3 sequences, around 30% seen once. This TCR derives from a woman of 80 years or more in good health. The J gene is TRBJ1-1, the V gene TRBV5-1; 7 bases match TRBD1. Specimen: blood. The CDR3 region is CASSQQGGNTEAFF. In nucleotides, the CDR3 is TGCGCCAGCAGCCAGCAGGGGGGCAACACTGAAGCTTTCTTT. Using reference TRBV5-1 and TRBJ1-1 for the parts outside the CDR3, the full variable domain is KAGVTQTPRYLIKTRGQQVTLSCSPISGHRSVSWYQQTPGQGLQFLFEYFSETQRNKGNFPGRFSGRQFSNSRSEMNVSTLELGDSALYLCASSQQGGNTEAFFGQGTRLTVV.